Below, one T cell receptor beta chain is given with its context. Its antigen is unidentified. Repertoires were generated with immunoSEQ multiplex PCR, while TCRdb's copy carries only in-frame clones and drops some. The table shows about 19,000 clones, with approximately 89% occurring only once. This sample stems from a study of graft-versus-host responses after intestinal transplantation. Study-wide background: Isolated intestinal, liver-intestinal, or multivisceral transplants were what recipients had. The recipients all started with anti-thymocyte globulin induction and then took tacrolimus and steroids for about 3 years.

CDR3 length: 14 residues. Germline V CDR1 and CDR2: LNHDA, SQIVND (reference sequence). V lost 4 bases and J 0 bases, leaving 10 bases between the germline ends. Study conclusions and caveats: There was an association between peak levels of circulating GvH clones and early post-transplant HvG declines. Recipient marrow showed GvH clones, some seen first in ileum or blood.

The receptor's source is a human patient who received an intestinal transplant, so some T cells may come from the graft donor. The sequenced sample was bone marrow, obtained around 120 days after transplant. The chain couples TRBV19 to TRBJ2-7; D remains unclear. CDR3 nucleotide sequence: TGTGCCAGTAGTACCCGGGTTTCCTCCTACGAGCAGTACTTC. As protein: CASSTRVSSYEQYF.